A single sample gave rise to the 5 T cell receptor beta chains below, sequenced in a study of blood T cell repertoires in COVID-19. The repertoire was sequenced with immunoSEQ multiplex PCR; TCRdb's copy has only in-frame clones and lacks some. The table lists roughly 130,000 clones, roughly 90% of them singletons. The sequenced sample was PBMCs or T cells enriched from blood (not recorded which). These receptors originate from a woman aged 45-65 years who had recovered from COVID-19.

The CDR3 region is CASSSLKGINEQFF. DNA of the CDR3: TGCGCCAGCAGTAGTTTAAAGGGGATCAATGAGCAGTTCTTC. V is TRBV10-1 and J is TRBJ2-1, with D possibly TRBD1 on 5 matching bases. Germline V lookup: CDR1 WNHNN, CDR2 SYGVQD (reference sequence). V lost 5 bases and J 6 bases, leaving 14 bases between the germline ends. The CDR3 is made up of 14 amino acids.

The rearrangement uses TRBV7-8 and TRBJ2-2, with TRBD1 matching over 7 bases. V shed 2 bases and J 7 bases; nucleotides not matched to a gene: 10. CDR1 and CDR2 (germline): SGHVS, FQNEAQ. CDR3 length: 16 residues. The DNA for the CDR3 is TGTGCCAGCAGCTTAAGACAGGGAAGTACAATCGGGGAGCTGTTTTTT. It is translated as CASSLRQGSTIGELFF.

This clone was seen only once. The V and J genes are TRBV2 and TRBJ2-7, with D possibly TRBD1 on 6 matching bases. V shed 2 bases and J shed 2 bases, with 7 bases lying between them. Germline lookup yields CDR1 SNHLY and CDR2 FYNNEI. This CDR3 has 13 residues. The CDR3 spells CASSETGPYEQYF. DNA of the CDR3: TGTGCCAGCAGTGAAACAGGGCCCTACGAGCAGTACTTC.

The chain employs TRBV5-1 and TRBJ2-7, with no clear D. CDR1 SGHRS and CDR2 YFSETQ come from the germline V gene. The CDR3 runs to 11 residues. Trimming removed 1 base from V and 5 bases from J, with 4 bases in between. This CDR3 is CASSLNNEQYF. CDR3 in DNA: TGCGCCAGCAGCTTGAATAACGAGCAGTACTTC. Full variable domain (remainder filled in from reference TRBV5-1 and TRBJ2-7): KAGVTQTPRYLIKTRGQQVTLSCSPISGHRSVSWYQQTPGQGLQFLFEYFSETQRNKGNFPGRFSGRQFSNSRSEMNVSTLELGDSALYLCASSLNNEQYFGPGTRLTVT.

The V call is TRBV10-2, the J call TRBJ1-2, with 9 bases aligning to TRBD1. The germline V gene encodes CDR1 WSHSY and CDR2 SAAADI. The CDR3 has 15 amino acids. With 8 bases clipped from V and 8 bases from J, the junction kept 15 bases outside the gene matches. In DNA form, the CDR3 reads TGCGCCAGCTCGGTAACAACAGGGGGCGCGAGGGGCTACACCTTC. Its protein is CASSVTTGGARGYTF.